A single T cell receptor beta chain is shown here with its context. Its antigen is as yet unknown. The data stem from a study of molecular identifiers for immune sequencing clone quantification. With 3 bases clipped from V and 2 bases from J, the junction kept 7 bases outside the gene matches. This CDR3 has 16 amino acids. General study results and limits: Clonotypes topping 20 RNA copies carried over 98% of effector molecules but under 1% of naive ones. Reportedly, one cell's Jurkat TCR RNA was detected within 1,100,000 naive CD8 cells.

TCRdb ran MiXCR on the PCR reads and lists one entry per CDR3 protein. The data contain about 100,000 distinct CDR3 sequences, roughly 23% of them seen just once; the ten biggest clones take up more than 1%. The chain carries TRBV12-3 or TRBV12-4 and TRBJ2-5; 9 bases align to TRBD2. This receptor was obtained from a human donor in good health. Some libraries in this study had Jurkat cell RNA spiked in. Specimen: naive CD8+ T cells from blood, with Jurkat cell RNA spiked in. Subset here: FACS-sorted CD8+CD4-CCR7+CD45RA+ naive T cells. The CDR3 here is CASSFLAGEGQETQYF. The CDR3, as DNA: TGTGCCAGCAGTTTTTTAGCGGGAGAGGGACAAGAGACCCAGTACTTC.